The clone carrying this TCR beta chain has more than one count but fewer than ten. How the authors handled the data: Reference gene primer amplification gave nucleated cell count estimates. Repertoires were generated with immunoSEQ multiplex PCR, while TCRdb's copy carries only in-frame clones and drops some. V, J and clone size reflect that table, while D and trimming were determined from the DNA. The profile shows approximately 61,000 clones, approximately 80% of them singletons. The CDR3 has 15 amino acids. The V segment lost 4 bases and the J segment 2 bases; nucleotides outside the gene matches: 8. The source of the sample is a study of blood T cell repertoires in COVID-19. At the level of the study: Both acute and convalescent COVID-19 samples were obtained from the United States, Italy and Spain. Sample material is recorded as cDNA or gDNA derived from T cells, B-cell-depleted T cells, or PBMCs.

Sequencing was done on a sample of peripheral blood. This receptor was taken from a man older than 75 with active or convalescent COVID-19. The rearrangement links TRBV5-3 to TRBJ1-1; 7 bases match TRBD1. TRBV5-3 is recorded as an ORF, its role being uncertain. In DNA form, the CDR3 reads TGTGCCAGAAGCATCGGGACAGCAGTTAACACTGAAGCTTTCTTT. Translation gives CARSIGTAVNTEAFF.